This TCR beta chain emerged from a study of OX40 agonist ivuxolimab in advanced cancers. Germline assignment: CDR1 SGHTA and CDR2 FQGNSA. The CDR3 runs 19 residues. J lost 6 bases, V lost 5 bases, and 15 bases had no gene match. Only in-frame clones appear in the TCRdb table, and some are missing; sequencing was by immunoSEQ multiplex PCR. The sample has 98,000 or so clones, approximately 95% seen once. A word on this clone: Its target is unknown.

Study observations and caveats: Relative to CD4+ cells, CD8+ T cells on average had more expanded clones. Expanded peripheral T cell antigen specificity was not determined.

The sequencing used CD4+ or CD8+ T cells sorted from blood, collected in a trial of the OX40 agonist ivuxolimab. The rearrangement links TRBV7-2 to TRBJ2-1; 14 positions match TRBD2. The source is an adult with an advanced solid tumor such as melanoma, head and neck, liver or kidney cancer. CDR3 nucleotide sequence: TGTGCCAGCAGCGGCTCCGGGACTAGCGGGGGACACGGGGTCAATGAGCAGTTCTTC. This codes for CASSGSGTSGGHGVNEQFF.